Shown below are 11 T cell receptor beta chains from a single sample sequenced in a study of cytomegalovirus exposure and HLA in healthy donors. The PCR ran on 60 Vbeta and 13 Jbeta primers. Some clones are missing from TCRdb's copy, which holds only in-frame ones; the method was immunoSEQ multiplex PCR. The top ten hold 1.7% of the sample, which has some 200,000 clones, 65% to 85% seen once. The sequencing sample was made of PBMCs. These receptors all come from a man aged 50-59 years in good health and CMV-seronegative.

The CDR3, as DNA: TGCGCCAGCAGCTTGGATCGCGGTACGGGAACTAATGAAAAACTGTTTTTT. Its protein product is CASSLDRGTGTNEKLFF. The rearrangement uses TRBV5-1 and TRBJ1-4; D unclear. Between the trimmed V and J ends, which lost 0 bases and 1 base, there was a span of 13 bases. Germline V gives CDR1 SGHRS, CDR2 YFSETQ. The CDR3 sequence is 17 residues long.

The J gene is TRBJ2-5, the V gene TRBV27, with 10 bases identical to TRBD1. Germline lookup yields CDR1 MNHEY and CDR2 SMNVEV (reference sequence). The CDR3 has 16 residues. V lost 7 bases and J lost 2; bases outside the gene matches: 10. The CDR3 here is CASTPTTGGIQETQYF. CDR3 sequence (DNA): TGTGCCAGCACCCCAACGACAGGGGGCATACAAGAGACCCAGTACTTC.

The chain couples TRBV27 to TRBJ2-7; D uncertain. The germline V gene has CDR1 MNHEY and CDR2 SMNVEV (reference sequence). V lost 6 bases and J lost 4, with 10 bases in between. This CDR3 has 12 residues. The CDR3 spells CASRTTEYEQYF. The DNA of the CDR3 is TGTGCCAGCAGGACAACGGAATACGAGCAGTACTTC.

This chain connects TRBV4-1 to TRBJ2-7, with 7 bases lining up with TRBD1. Per the germline V gene, CDR1 is MGHRA and CDR2 is YSYEKL. The CDR3 totals 15 residues. V shed 2 bases and J 4 bases; nucleotides not matched to a gene: 8. The CDR3 DNA reads as TGCGCCAGCAGCCAAAGCAGGGGGTCCCAATACGAGCAGTACTTC. It encodes CASSQSRGSQYEQYF.

The chain joins TRBV4-1 to TRBJ2-7, with 7 nucleotides matching TRBD1. V lost 3 bases to trimming and J lost 4 bases; unmatched junction nucleotides: 3. The CDR3 extends over 13 amino acids. CDR1 and CDR2 (germline): MGHRA, YSYEKL. CDR3: CASSHATGYEQYF. In DNA, the CDR3 is TGCGCCAGCAGCCACGCGACAGGGTACGAGCAGTACTTC.

This clone has more than one count but fewer than ten. The chain couples TRBV30 to TRBJ1-5; TRBD1 might be the D (6 bases). Germline CDR1 GTSNPN, CDR2 SVGIG (reference sequence). The CDR3 covers 16 residues. V gave up 4 bases and J gave up 1 base, with 17 bases separating them. The CDR3 is CAWMARGFSSNQPQHF. CDR3 sequence (DNA): TGTGCCTGGATGGCAAGGGGGTTTTCCAGCAATCAGCCCCAGCATTTT.

This rearrangement joins TRBV18 to TRBJ2-7; D uncertain. The CDR3 spans 14 residues. Germline CDR1 is KGHSH and CDR2 is LQKENI. Trimming stripped 2 bases from V and 0 bases from J, with 8 bases between. Here the CDR3 DNA reads TGTGCCAGCTCACCAGAGAGGAGCTCCTACGAGCAGTACTTC. It translates to CASSPERSSYEQYF.

The chain joins TRBV4-2 to TRBJ2-7; D is possibly TRBD2 (6 bases). The CDR3 contains 16 residues. Per the germline V gene, CDR1 is LGHNA and CDR2 is YNFKEQ. Trimming took 4 bases from V and 0 from J, leaving 16 bases between them. This CDR3 is CASSLGPAGVSYEQYF. DNA of the CDR3: TGTGCCAGCAGCCTCGGCCCAGCGGGCGTCTCCTACGAGCAGTACTTC.

The chain is built from TRBV28 and TRBJ1-5; possible D gene TRBD1, 5 bases. Germline values: CDR1 MDHEN, CDR2 SYDVKM. CDR3 length: 15 residues. V lost 9 bases and J lost 0, with 15 bases in between. As DNA, the CDR3 is TGTGCCAGTTCCTCGACAGACGCTAGCAATCAGCCCCAGCATTTT. Its protein product is CASSSTDASNQPQHF. The full variable domain, in which reference TRBV28 and TRBJ1-5 provide the parts outside the CDR3, is DVKVTQSSRYLVKRTGEKVFLECVQDMDHENMFWYRQDPGLGLRLIYFSYDVKMKEKGDIPEGYSVSREKKERFSLILESASTNQTSMYLCASSSTDASNQPQHFGDGTRLSIL.

The rearrangement links TRBV27 to TRBJ2-5; TRBD2 matches 10 bases. The CDR3 sequence is 12 residues long. J was trimmed by 11 bases and V by 5 bases; bases with no gene match: 5. CDR1 is MNHEY, CDR2 SMNVEV, per germline (reference sequence). The CDR3 is CASSKAGGEQYF. DNA for the CDR3: TGTGCCAGCAGTAAAGCGGGAGGGGAGCAGTACTTC.

The chain links TRBV5-1 to TRBJ2-1, with TRBD2 matching over 13 bases. Looked up from germline, CDR1 is SGHRS and CDR2 is YFSETQ. The CDR3 is 16 residues long. Unmatched junction bases numbered 3, after V lost 4 bases and J lost 2 bases. CDR3 residues: CASSVGLAGAYNEQFF. In DNA, the CDR3 is TGCGCCAGCAGCGTCGGACTAGCGGGGGCCTACAATGAGCAGTTCTTC. The full variable domain, in which reference TRBV5-1 and TRBJ2-1 provide the parts outside the CDR3, is KAGVTQTPRYLIKTRGQQVTLSCSPISGHRSVSWYQQTPGQGLQFLFEYFSETQRNKGNFPGRFSGRQFSNSRSEMNVSTLELGDSALYLCASSVGLAGAYNEQFFGPGTRLTVL.